The next 18 T cell receptor beta chains were all read from a single sample in a study of cytomegalovirus exposure and HLA in healthy donors. The method was immunoSEQ multiplex PCR; TCRdb's version includes in-frame clones alone and lacks a portion of them. The data contain some 150,000 clones, 85% to 90% of them singletons. Input material: PBMCs. The receptors derive from a woman younger than 35 in good health and CMV-seropositive.

The sample holds one count of this clone. The chain couples TRBV27 to TRBJ2-1; a weak D match, TRBD1 (6 bases). Germline V gene data show CDR1 as MNHEY and CDR2 as SMNVEV (reference sequence). The CDR3 covers 11 residues. Trimming left V 6 bases short and J 13 bases short, with 13 bases between. CDR3 nucleotide sequence: TGTGCCAGCAGAAAAGGACAGATTCAGTTCTTC. Amino acids: CASRKGQIQFF.

The J gene is TRBJ2-7, the V gene TRBV10-1, with D possibly TRBD1 on 5 matching bases. Germline V lookup: CDR1 WNHNN, CDR2 SYGVQD (reference sequence). V lost 2 bases and J 6 bases, leaving 17 bases between the germline ends. The CDR3 runs 15 residues. This chain's CDR3 is CASSEARAGSSEQYF. CDR3 DNA: TGCGCCAGCAGTGAGGCCAGGGCCGGATCGAGCGAGCAGTACTTC.

The V call is TRBV11-3, the J call TRBJ2-1; 8 nucleotides align to TRBD1. The CDR3 spans 15 residues. Germline values: CDR1 SGHNT, CDR2 YENEEA. V lost 1 base, J lost 8 bases, and 7 bases stayed unmatched. The CDR3 bases are TGTGCCAGCAGCTTAGGGACAGGGACCCGCGATGAGCAGTTCTTC. This codes for CASSLGTGTRDEQFF.

The chain carries TRBV7-9 and TRBJ2-7, with D unresolved. CDR1 SEHNR and CDR2 FQNEAQ come from the germline V gene (reference sequence). The CDR3 loop spans 11 amino acids. V lost 2 bases and J 3 bases, leaving 2 bases between the germline ends. This chain's CDR3 is CASSLYYEQYF. The CDR3, as DNA: TGTGCCAGCAGCTTATACTACGAGCAGTACTTC.

The DNA for the CDR3 is TGTGCCAGCAGCAAAGGATTCCAGGACAGACTCAATCAGCCCCAGCATTTT. Translating gives CASSKGFQDRLNQPQHF. The chain combines TRBV7-2 with TRBJ1-5, with a possible D match to TRBD1 (6 bases). Germline CDR1 is SGHTA and CDR2 is FQGNSA. V dropped 5 bases and J dropped 3 bases, with 20 bases sitting between them. The CDR3 covers 17 residues. The full variable domain, rest sourced from reference TRBV7-2 and TRBJ1-5, is GAGVSQSPSNKVTEKGKDVELRCDPISGHTALYWYRQSLGQGLEFLIYFQGNSAPDKSGLPSDRFSAERTGGSVSTLTIQRTQQEDSAVYLCASSKGFQDRLNQPQHFGDGTRLSIL.

The chain carries TRBV28 and TRBJ2-5; a possible D gene is TRBD1 (6 bases). The CDR3 length is 17 residues. Germline assignment: CDR1 MDHEN and CDR2 SYDVKM. The germline V and J ends were trimmed by 5 bases and 5 bases, with 24 bases remaining between them. For the CDR3, the DNA is TGTGCCAGCAGTCTACTTTCAGGGGAAGGGTGGAAGGAGACCCAGTACTTC. Its protein is CASSLLSGEGWKETQYF.

With regard to this clone: The germline gene is not matched at one end of the junction; a read error may be the cause. The rearrangement uses TRBV29-1 and TRBJ2-3; a weak D match, TRBD2 (5 bases). Germline lookup yields CDR1 SQVTM and CDR2 ANQGSEA. The CDR3 sequence is 11 residues long. The CDR3 protein is CSVEAMAGQSF. CDR3 nucleotides: TGCAGCGTTGAAGCTATGGCGGGTCAGAGTTTT.

The chain has TRBV5-1 and TRBJ1-2, with D maybe TRBD1 (6 bases). Germline loops: CDR1 SGHRS, CDR2 YFSETQ. The CDR3 has 13 amino acids. The ends were cut back, 4 bases at V and 10 bases at J, with 17 bases in the middle. The CDR3 bases are TGCGCCAGCAGCGGGGGCGAAGGGGCCTCCTACACCTTC. It translates to CASSGGEGASYTF. The full variable domain, with the rest looked up from reference TRBV5-1 and TRBJ1-2, is KAGVTQTPRYLIKTRGQQVTLSCSPISGHRSVSWYQQTPGQGLQFLFEYFSETQRNKGNFPGRFSGRQFSNSRSEMNVSTLELGDSALYLCASSGGEGASYTFGSGTRLTVV.

The rearrangement joins TRBV4-1 to TRBJ2-7; TRBD1 matches at 8 bases. The V and J ends lost 1 base and 5 bases, in that order; junction bases with no gene match: 7. The CDR3 has 15 residues. From germline, CDR1 is MGHRA and CDR2 YSYEKL. CDR3 in DNA: TGCGCCAGCAGCCAAGTCGGCAGGGGGCTTCACGAGCAGTACTTC. This codes for CASSQVGRGLHEQYF.

The J gene is TRBJ2-7, the V gene TRBV10-3, with 8 bases fitting TRBD1. V lost 3 bases and J lost 1; bases outside the gene matches: 2. CDR3 length: 14 residues. In germline, CDR1 is ENHRY, CDR2 SYGVKD. The CDR3 DNA follows: TGTGCCATCAGTGATCGACAGGGGTCCTACGAGCAGTACTTC. This codes for CAISDRQGSYEQYF.

The chain employs TRBV7-2 and TRBJ2-7; D might be TRBD1 (5 bases). V was cut by 5 bases and J by 5 bases, with 16 bases left in between. The CDR3 is made up of 14 amino acids. In germline, CDR1 is SGHTA, CDR2 FQGNSA. DNA for the CDR3: TGTGCCAGCAGCCTACGCAGGGCGTGGGACGAGCAGTACTTC. This codes for CASSLRRAWDEQYF.

The V gene is TRBV9, the J gene TRBJ1-3, with 7 nucleotides matching TRBD1. V lost 4 bases, J lost 0 bases, and 7 bases stayed unmatched. Germline values: CDR1 SGDLS, CDR2 YYNGEE. The CDR3 has 16 residues. For the CDR3, the DNA is TGTGCCAGCAGCTTGGGACAGATTAGCTCTGGAAACACCATATATTTT. Encoded protein: CASSLGQISSGNTIYF.

The V and J genes are TRBV29-1 and TRBJ1-3; D might be TRBD1 (5 bases). The V end lost 4 bases, the J end lost 4 bases, and 14 bases lay between the germline ends. The germline CDR1 and CDR2 sequences are SQVTM and ANQGSEA. This CDR3 spans 14 amino acids. For the CDR3, the DNA is TGCAGCGTTGTAGAGGCAGGGCACGGAAACACCATATATTTT. The encoded protein is CSVVEAGHGNTIYF. Full variable domain (rest looked up from reference TRBV29-1 and TRBJ1-3): SAVISQKPSRDICQRGTSLTIQCQVDSQVTMMFWYRQQPGQSLTLIATANQGSEATYESGFVIDKFPISRPNLTFSTLTVSNMSPEDSSIYLCSVVEAGHGNTIYFGEGSWLTVV.

The CDR3: CASSQPRQGMSNQPQHF. In nucleotides, the CDR3 is TGTGCCAGCAGCCAACCCCGACAGGGTATGAGCAATCAGCCCCAGCATTTT. The rearrangement uses TRBV28 and TRBJ1-5; 7 bases are shared with TRBD1. Per the germline V gene, CDR1 is MDHEN and CDR2 is SYDVKM. This CDR3 comprises 17 residues. The junction had 12 bases not matched to a gene; V was cut back by 6 bases and J by 1 base.

Regarding this clone: The junction shows a germline mismatch at one end, possibly a read error. The chain carries TRBV7-7 and TRBJ2-1; unclear D gene. The CDR3 loop spans 13 amino acids. Germline V gene lookup returns CDR1 SSHAT and CDR2 FNYEAQ (reference sequence). In nucleotides, the CDR3 is TGTGCTAGCAGCCCTAACTCCTACAATGAGCAGTTCTTC. It is translated as CASSPNSYNEQFF.

This clone was picked up one time. This sequence joins TRBV28 and TRBJ1-2; D is unresolved. Germline V CDR1 and CDR2: MDHEN, SYDVKM. The CDR3 has 15 residues. V was cut by 8 bases and J by 4 bases, with 20 bases left in between. The CDR3 sequence is CASDQEAGPLYGYTF. CDR3 nucleotides: TGTGCCAGCGATCAGGAGGCGGGCCCGCTCTATGGCTACACCTTC.

The V and J genes are TRBV6-4 and TRBJ2-1; TRBD2 is a possible D gene (6 bases). V was shortened by 4 bases and J by 1 base, with 14 bases between the two germline ends. The germline V gene has CDR1 MRHNA and CDR2 SNTAGT. The CDR3 is 16 residues long. The CDR3 reads CASSGPCRESYNEQFF. In DNA form, the CDR3 reads TGTGCCAGCAGTGGGCCTTGCCGGGAGTCCTACAATGAGCAGTTCTTC.

V usage is TRBV18 and J usage is TRBJ2-3; 7 nucleotides align to TRBD2. There are 14 residues in the CDR3. V was pared by 6 bases and J by 1 base, with 4 bases of the junction left unmatched. Germline CDR1 is KGHSH and CDR2 is LQKENI. The CDR3 here is CASSKRDGTDTQYF. The CDR3 coding sequence is TGTGCCAGCTCTAAGCGGGACGGCACAGATACGCAGTATTTT.